This TCR beta chain is from a study of blood T cell repertoires in COVID-19. Repertoires were generated with immunoSEQ multiplex PCR, while TCRdb's copy carries only in-frame clones and drops some. Of 320,000 or so clones in the sample, less than 85% were seen once. V lost 4 bases, J lost 11 bases, and 13 bases lay in between. CDR1 SGHNT and CDR2 YYREEE come from the germline V gene (reference sequence). This CDR3 contains 13 residues. Sequencing was done on a sample of PBMCs or T cells enriched from blood (not recorded which). The sequence was obtained from a woman aged 30 to 39 who had been exposed to COVID-19. The rearrangement links TRBV5-4 to TRBJ1-6; D unresolved. The CDR3 bases are TGTGCCAGCAGCCCGGTCGAGTCGCCACCCCTCCACTTT. Encoded protein: CASSPVESPPLHF.